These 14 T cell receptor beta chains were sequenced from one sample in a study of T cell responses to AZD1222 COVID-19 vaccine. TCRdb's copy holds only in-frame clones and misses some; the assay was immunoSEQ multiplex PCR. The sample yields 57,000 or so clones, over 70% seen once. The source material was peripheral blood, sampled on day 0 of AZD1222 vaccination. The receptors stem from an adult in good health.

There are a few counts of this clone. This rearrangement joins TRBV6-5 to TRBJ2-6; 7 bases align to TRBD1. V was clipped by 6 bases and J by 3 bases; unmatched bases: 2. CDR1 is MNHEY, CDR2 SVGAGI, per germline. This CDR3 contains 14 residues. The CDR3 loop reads CASRGGGGANVLTF. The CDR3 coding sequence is TGTGCCAGCAGAGGGGGCGGTGGGGCCAACGTCCTGACTTTC.

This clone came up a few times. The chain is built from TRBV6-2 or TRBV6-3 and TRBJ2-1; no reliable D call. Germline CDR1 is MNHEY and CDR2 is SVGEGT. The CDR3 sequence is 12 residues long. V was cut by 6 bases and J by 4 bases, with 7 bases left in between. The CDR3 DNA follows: TGTGCCAGCAGCCCCTATTACAATGAGCAGTTCTTC. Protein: CASSPYYNEQFF.

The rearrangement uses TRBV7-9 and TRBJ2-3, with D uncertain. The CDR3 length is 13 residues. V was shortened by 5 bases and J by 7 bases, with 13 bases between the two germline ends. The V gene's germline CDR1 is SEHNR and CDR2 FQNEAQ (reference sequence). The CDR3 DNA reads TGTGCCAGCAGCCCCCTCGGAACTAATACGCAGTATTTT. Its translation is CASSPLGTNTQYF.

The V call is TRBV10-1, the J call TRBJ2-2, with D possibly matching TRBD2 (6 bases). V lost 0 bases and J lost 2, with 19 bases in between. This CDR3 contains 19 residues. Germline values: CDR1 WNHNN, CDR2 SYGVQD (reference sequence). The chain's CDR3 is CASSESPRGGSANTGELFF. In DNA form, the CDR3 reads TGCGCCAGCAGTGAGTCGCCGCGGGGCGGGTCAGCAAACACCGGGGAGCTGTTTTTT.

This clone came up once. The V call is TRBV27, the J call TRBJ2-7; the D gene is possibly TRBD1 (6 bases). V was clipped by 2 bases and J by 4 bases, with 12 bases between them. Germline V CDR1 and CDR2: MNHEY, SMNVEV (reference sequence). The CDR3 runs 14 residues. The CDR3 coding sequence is TGTGCCAGCAGTTTAAACCCAGGGGTGTACGAGCAGTACTTC. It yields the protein CASSLNPGVYEQYF.

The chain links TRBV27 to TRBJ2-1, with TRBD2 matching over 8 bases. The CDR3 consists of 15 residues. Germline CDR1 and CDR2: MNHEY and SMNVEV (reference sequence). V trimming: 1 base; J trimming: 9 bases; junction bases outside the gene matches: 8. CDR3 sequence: CASSLYSGGQAEQFF. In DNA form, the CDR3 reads TGTGCCAGCAGTTTATATTCGGGGGGGCAGGCTGAGCAGTTCTTC.

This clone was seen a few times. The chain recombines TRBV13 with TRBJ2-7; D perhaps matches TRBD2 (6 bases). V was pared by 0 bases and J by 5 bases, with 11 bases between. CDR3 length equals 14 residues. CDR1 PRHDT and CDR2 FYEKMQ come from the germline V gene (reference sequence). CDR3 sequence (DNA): TGTGCCAGCAGCTTAGGAATGGAGGGGAACGAGCAGTACTTC. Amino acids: CASSLGMEGNEQYF.

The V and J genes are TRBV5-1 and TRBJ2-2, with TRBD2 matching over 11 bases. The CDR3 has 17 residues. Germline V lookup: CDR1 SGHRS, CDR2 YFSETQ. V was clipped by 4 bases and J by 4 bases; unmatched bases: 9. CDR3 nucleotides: TGCGCCAGCAGCCCGAGGCTAGCGGGGGGAAGCACCGGGGAGCTGTTTTTT. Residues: CASSPRLAGGSTGELFF.

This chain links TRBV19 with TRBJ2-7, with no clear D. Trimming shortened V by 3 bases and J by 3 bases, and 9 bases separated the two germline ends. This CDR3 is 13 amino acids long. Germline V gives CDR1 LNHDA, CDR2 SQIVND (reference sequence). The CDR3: CASSILPFYEQYF. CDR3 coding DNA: TGTGCCAGTAGTATCCTGCCCTTCTACGAGCAGTACTTC.

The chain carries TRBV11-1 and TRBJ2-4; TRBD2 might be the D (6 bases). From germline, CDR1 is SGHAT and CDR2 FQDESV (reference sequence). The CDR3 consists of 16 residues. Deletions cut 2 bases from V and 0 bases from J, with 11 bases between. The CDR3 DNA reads TGTGCCAGCAGCTTATATCGGGGAGGAGCCAAAAACATTCAGTACTTC. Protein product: CASSLYRGGAKNIQYF.

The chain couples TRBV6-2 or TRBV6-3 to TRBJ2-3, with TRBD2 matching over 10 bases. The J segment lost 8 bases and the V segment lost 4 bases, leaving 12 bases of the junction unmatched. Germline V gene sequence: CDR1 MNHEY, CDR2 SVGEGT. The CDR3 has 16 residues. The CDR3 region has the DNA TGTGCCAGCAGTTCCGGGGAGCGGGGGGGCCCTAGTACGCAGTATTTT. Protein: CASSSGERGGPSTQYF.

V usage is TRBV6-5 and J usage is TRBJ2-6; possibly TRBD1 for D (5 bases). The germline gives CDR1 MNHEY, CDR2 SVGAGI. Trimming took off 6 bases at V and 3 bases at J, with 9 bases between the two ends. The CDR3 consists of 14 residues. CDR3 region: CASRSGIGANVLTF. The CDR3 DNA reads TGTGCCAGCAGGTCAGGGATTGGGGCCAACGTCCTGACTTTC.

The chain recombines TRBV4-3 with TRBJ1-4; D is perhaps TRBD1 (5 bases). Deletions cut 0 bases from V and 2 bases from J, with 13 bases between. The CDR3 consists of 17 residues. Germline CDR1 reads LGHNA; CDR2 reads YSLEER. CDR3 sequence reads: CASSQDGAGRTNEKLFF. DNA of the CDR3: TGCGCCAGCAGCCAAGATGGGGCGGGGCGGACTAATGAAAAACTGTTTTTT.

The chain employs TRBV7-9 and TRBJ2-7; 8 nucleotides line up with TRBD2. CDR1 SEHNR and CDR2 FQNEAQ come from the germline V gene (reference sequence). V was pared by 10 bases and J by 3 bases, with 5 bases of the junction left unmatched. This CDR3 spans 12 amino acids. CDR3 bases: TGTGCCACGGGAGGGACCGTCTACGAGCAGTACTTC. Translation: CATGGTVYEQYF.